Here is one T cell receptor beta chain with its context. J gave up 4 bases and V 7 bases, and 8 bases lay outside the gene matches. The CDR3 totals 15 residues. CDR1 is MNHEY, CDR2 SVGAGI, per germline. Per the original data handling: Amplification of reference gene primers provided the estimated nucleated cell counts. Libraries were prepared by immunoSEQ multiplex PCR; TCRdb keeps only in-frame clonotypes and omits some of them. V, J and clone size were drawn from that table, and D and trimming were deduced from the DNA. The sample contains about 62,000 clones, about nine tenths of which appear only once. The source of the sample is a study of blood T cell repertoires in COVID-19.

This clonotype originated in a woman older than 75 with acute or convalescent COVID-19. V and J are TRBV6-5 and TRBJ2-2; 8 bases agree with TRBD2. The material sequenced was peripheral blood. CDR3 amino acids: CASTTGGLGTGELFF. In nucleotides, the CDR3 is TGTGCCAGCACCACGGGGGGGCTCGGCACCGGGGAGCTGTTTTTT.